These T cell receptor beta chains were read from a single sample in a study of monozygotic twins with inflammatory bowel disease. TCRdb re-called the 5' RACE reads; one entry per CDR3 protein, DNA not given. The specimen's table records roughly 90,000 distinct CDR3 sequences. Sequencing input: blood. All receptors derive from a human donor with ulcerative colitis or Crohn's disease, or a healthy co-twin of an affected twin (not recorded which). Each CDR3 is given with its conserved first and last residue.

CDR3 protein,V gene,J gene
CASSVEGYQPQHF,TRBV9,TRBJ1-5
CASSESEYQETQYF,TRBV2,TRBJ2-5
CASGLYSGETQYF,TRBV12-5,TRBJ2-5
CASSLGMGTEAFF,TRBV7-2,TRBJ1-1
CASSHPGTGELFF,TRBV7-3,TRBJ2-2
CASSLTQGINEKLFF,TRBV7-9,TRBJ1-4
CASSLSGVGLGETQYF,TRBV7-2,TRBJ2-5
CASSLVWGAGETQYF,TRBV7-2,TRBJ2-5
CASRRPGTGELFF,TRBV6-5,TRBJ2-2
CASSLGTTRDSSYEQYF,TRBV12-3/TRBV12-4,TRBJ2-7
CASSLARDSCTDTQYF,TRBV3-1,TRBJ2-3
CAIRAANTEAFF,TRBV10-3,TRBJ1-1
CSAHDLDRNGGYTF,TRBV20-1,TRBJ1-2
CASSWTQPNEKLFF,TRBV19,TRBJ1-4
CASSESGGATDTQYF,TRBV6-4,TRBJ2-3
CASRRQGATEAFF,TRBV6-5,TRBJ1-1
CSARDLLRSGGVSETQYF,TRBV20-1,TRBJ2-5
CASSLNGGLVAGTQYF,TRBV7-3,TRBJ2-3
CASSLMGSGYNEQFF,TRBV5-1,TRBJ2-1
CASTPGSTVRTDTQYF,TRBV2,TRBJ2-3
CSARDRKNNEQFF,TRBV20-1,TRBJ2-1
CSASSGLYNEQFF,TRBV20-1,TRBJ2-1
CASSNDVAGGLYNEQFF,TRBV6-1,TRBJ2-1
CASAGDPGSNQETQYF,TRBV12-3/TRBV12-4,TRBJ2-5
CSVEEYYLATDTQYF,TRBV29-1,TRBJ2-3
CASSPGTGGGSPLHF,TRBV12-3/TRBV12-4,TRBJ1-6
CASSLAEVAFF,TRBV12-3/TRBV12-4,TRBJ2-1
CASRLPGRQQGSPLHF,TRBV6-5,TRBJ1-6
CASSLGGTSDAYEQYF,TRBV7-8,TRBJ2-7
CASSQVGQVELNTEAFF,TRBV14,TRBJ1-1
CASSPGGVHLQNEQFF,TRBV5-1,TRBJ2-1
CASSLDRVREQFF,TRBV6-5,TRBJ2-1
CASSLRGQGTERSPLHF,TRBV5-1,TRBJ1-6
CASSYTTGSGNTIYF,TRBV2,TRBJ1-3
CASSLVTNTEAFF,TRBV5-6,TRBJ1-1
CSARRQVDGYTF,TRBV20-1,TRBJ1-2
CATGDRASTDTQYF,TRBV2,TRBJ2-3
CASPLPAIKMNSPLHF,TRBV3-1,TRBJ1-6
CASSPTGGKGNQPQHF,TRBV7-9,TRBJ1-5
CASSLRDQGMRSYNEQFF,TRBV7-8,TRBJ2-1
CASSLRTGTVLTDTQYF,TRBV5-1,TRBJ2-3